Below are 14 T cell receptor beta chains sequenced from a single sample in a study of metastatic and nonmetastatic thyroid tumors. Thyroid surgery was performed in patients who had received no treatment beforehand. MiXCR was used by TCRdb to re-call the PCR reads. Of 35,000 to 50,000 clones listed, about a sixth are singletons. Sequencing was done on a sample of tumor tissue. The source is a female donor with papillary thyroid cancer or a benign thyroid nodule (not recorded which). Some clones in this sample may be carry-over from other donors' samples.

This clone has ten or more counts. The chain carries TRBV11-3 and TRBJ2-2, with a possible D match to TRBD2 (6 bases). Germline V gives CDR1 SGHNT, CDR2 YENEEA. Trimming removed 3 bases from V and 5 bases from J, with 7 bases in between. This CDR3 region has 13 residues. The CDR3 protein is CASSLEGTGELFF. As DNA, the CDR3 is TGTGCCAGCAGCTTGGAGGGTACCGGGGAGCTGTTTTTT.

This clone occurred a few times. The V and J genes are TRBV6-5 and TRBJ2-1; TRBD2 matches at 9 bases. The V gene end was trimmed by 3 bases and the J gene end by 6 bases; junction bases not matched to a gene: 9. Per the germline V gene, CDR1 is MNHEY and CDR2 is SVGAGI. The CDR3 totals 16 residues. The DNA of the CDR3 is TGTGCCAGCAGTTATTCCGGACTAGCGTTTTGCAATGAGCAGTTCTTC. Amino acid sequence: CASSYSGLAFCNEQFF.

This clone has ten or more counts. Other DNA sequences within the sample encode an identical CDR3. The CDR3 DNA sequence: TGCAGTGCTAGATCGTCAGATCCGGGACTAGCGGGAGCCCGGACCGGGGAGCTGTTTTTT. Protein sequence: CSARSSDPGLAGARTGELFF. The gene calls are TRBV20-1 and TRBJ2-2; 14 bases match TRBD2. The trim removed 2 bases at V and 5 bases at J, leaving 16 bases unmatched. CDR1 is DFQATT and CDR2 is SNEGSKA in the germline V gene (reference sequence). This CDR3 spans 20 amino acids.

The chain carries TRBV20-1 and TRBJ2-7; 8 bases map to TRBD1. The CDR3 contains 14 residues. CDR1 is DFQATT and CDR2 is SNEGSKA in the germline V gene (reference sequence). The J segment lost 5 bases and the V segment lost 5 bases, leaving 11 bases of the junction unmatched. The DNA of the CDR3 is TGCAGTGCTGACGACAGGGGCTACAAGAACGAGCAGTACTTC. It encodes CSADDRGYKNEQYF.

This clone occurred many times. J is TRBJ1-2 and V is TRBV6-1; TRBD1 matches 9 bases. The V gene end was trimmed by 5 bases and the J gene end by 3 bases; junction bases not matched to a gene: 13. The germline gives CDR1 MNHNS, CDR2 SASEGT. This CDR3 has 17 residues. The CDR3 sequence: CASSSFSGTGYDYGYTF. CDR3 coding DNA: TGTGCCAGCAGTTCCTTCTCCGGGACAGGGTATGACTATGGCTACACCTTC.

This clone was seen ten or more times. The genes are TRBV9 and TRBJ1-4; D unclear. This CDR3 spans 15 amino acids. Trimming took off 4 bases at V and 0 bases at J, with 10 bases between the two ends. CDR1 and CDR2 (germline): SGDLS, YYNGEE. CDR3 nucleotide sequence: TGTGCCAGCAGCACAGAAACAGCAACTAATGAAAAACTGTTTTTT. Encoded protein: CASSTETATNEKLFF.

This clone was found many times. The chain is built from TRBV5-6 and TRBJ2-1; D not resolved. Germline CDR1 SGHDT, CDR2 YYEEEE. The CDR3 spans 15 residues. Trimming removed 3 bases from V and 3 bases from J, with 13 bases in between. The CDR3 loop is CASSYGASYYNEQFF. The CDR3 DNA reads as TGTGCCAGCAGCTATGGAGCAAGTTACTACAATGAGCAGTTCTTC.

This rearrangement joins TRBV30 to TRBJ1-2; TRBD1 is a possible D gene (5 bases). CDR3 length equals 12 residues. Germline V gene sequence: CDR1 GTSNPN, CDR2 SVGIG (reference sequence). Deletions cut 8 bases from V and 5 bases from J, with 15 bases between. In nucleotides, the CDR3 is TGTGCCACGAGGAGGGGAAGGTATGGCTACACCTTC. This sequence encodes CATRRGRYGYTF.

About this clone itself: This may be a read error: a much more frequent sequence differs by one nucleotide. At the DNA level, this CDR3 is encoded by other sequences in the same sample as well. The chain uses TRBV2 and TRBJ2-7; D perhaps matches TRBD1 (8 bases). Germline lookup yields CDR1 SNHLY and CDR2 FYNNEI. This CDR3 is built from 13 residues. The CDR3 nucleotides read TGTGCTAGCAGTGCTAACAGGGGGGGGGAGCAGTACTTC. Translation: CASSANRGGEQYF.

The chain carries TRBV5-1 and TRBJ2-7; D is undetermined. CDR1 and CDR2 from the germline V gene are SGHRS and YFSETQ. Trimming shortened V by 0 bases and J by 9 bases, and 19 bases separated the two germline ends. The CDR3 totals 15 residues. The CDR3 region is CASSLVVTDLRWQYF. CDR3 DNA sequence: TGCGCCAGCAGCTTGGTTGTGACGGATCTACGATGGCAGTACTTC. Full variable domain (remainder filled in from reference TRBV5-1 and TRBJ2-7): KAGVTQTPRYLIKTRGQQVTLSCSPISGHRSVSWYQQTPGQGLQFLFEYFSETQRNKGNFPGRFSGRQFSNSRSEMNVSTLELGDSALYLCASSLVVTDLRWQYFGPGTRLTVT.

This clone was detected ten times or more. The chain has TRBV5-1 and TRBJ2-7; 13 bases are shared with TRBD2. V was pared by 4 bases and J by 3 bases, with 7 bases of the junction left unmatched. Germline lookup yields CDR1 SGHRS and CDR2 YFSETQ. This CDR3 contains 16 residues. CDR3 protein: CASSTGTSGDVYEQYF. CDR3 bases: TGCGCCAGCAGCACGGGGACTAGCGGGGATGTCTACGAGCAGTACTTC. The full variable domain, in which reference TRBV5-1 and TRBJ2-7 provide the parts outside the CDR3, is KAGVTQTPRYLIKTRGQQVTLSCSPISGHRSVSWYQQTPGQGLQFLFEYFSETQRNKGNFPGRFSGRQFSNSRSEMNVSTLELGDSALYLCASSTGTSGDVYEQYFGPGTRLTVT.

This clone was seen at least ten times. The chain uses TRBV6-6 and TRBJ1-3; tentative D call: TRBD1 (5 bases). Per germline, CDR1 MNHNY and CDR2 SVGAGI (reference sequence). V dropped 2 bases and J dropped 2 bases, with 10 bases sitting between them. This CDR3 has 15 amino acids. CDR3 DNA: TGTGCCAGCAGTTACAGGGGAACGCCTGGAAACACCATATATTTT. Its protein is CASSYRGTPGNTIYF.

This clone was counted at least ten times. The J gene is TRBJ2-6, the V gene TRBV5-5; D might be TRBD1 or TRBD2, each matching 5 bases. CDR3 length equals 16 residues. Germline assignment: CDR1 SGHKS and CDR2 YYEKEE (reference sequence). The V end was cut by 3 bases, the J end by 0 bases, with 10 bases between. The CDR3 spells CASSSGATSGANVLTF. In nucleotides, the CDR3 is TGTGCCAGCAGCTCCGGGGCGACCTCTGGGGCCAACGTCCTGACTTTC.

There are a few counts of this clone. The gene calls are TRBV20-1 and TRBJ1-6, with 8 bases matching TRBD1. CDR1 and CDR2 (germline): DFQATT, SNEGSKA (reference sequence). The CDR3 has 14 residues. The V and J ends lost 6 bases and 10 bases, in that order; junction bases with no gene match: 11. The CDR3 loop reads CSAQGQGQWSPLHF. In nucleotides, the CDR3 is TGCAGTGCCCAAGGACAGGGTCAATGGTCACCCCTCCACTTT.